This T cell receptor (beta chain) was identified in a study of T cells after yellow fever vaccination. Comments on this clonotype: Its target is not known.

Study outcomes and limitations: Abundant clonotypes (contaminants from the bulk population) could be present in FACS-sorted repertoires.

CDR1 and CDR2 from the germline V gene are MNHEY and SVGEGT. V lost 6 bases and J 12 bases, leaving 12 bases between the germline ends. This CDR3 is 11 amino acids long. A process of 5'RACE template switching, which added a universal primer site and UMIs, was used to make TCR cDNA. MiXCR, applied by TCRdb to the 5' RACE reads, yields one record per CDR3 protein. The data contain 70,000 to 80,000 distinct CDR3 sequences, 7.3% of them singletons. The receptor was isolated from a man younger than 30 who received the YFV17D yellow fever vaccine. Sequenced here: CD8+ T cells sorted from PBMCs, sampled roughly 10 days after the first yellow fever vaccination. J is TRBJ2-1 and V is TRBV6-2 or TRBV6-3; D is undetermined. CDR3 bases: TGTGCCAGCAGCCGCGGCTGGGGGCAGTTCTTC. The encoded protein is CASSRGWGQFF.